This TCR beta chain was profiled in a study of PD-1 blockade in classical Hodgkin lymphoma. The overall study: On a schedule of every 2 weeks, patients received nivolumab 3 mg/kg intravenously.

Exposure to brentuximab vedotin varied, and each patient had relapsed following autologous stem cell transplantation. Looked up from germline, CDR1 is SGHRS and CDR2 is YFSETQ. The CDR3 totals 16 residues. J lost 5 bases, V lost 3 bases, and 12 bases had no gene match. Whole-study findings and limits: Baseline TCR diversity was reportedly lower in newly diagnosed patients than healthy donors. Underlying causes for the observed repertoire differences were not defined, possibly disease activity or prior therapy. Patients with a complete response exhibited baseline diversity comparable to newly diagnosed patients.

The data were produced by immunoSEQ multiplex PCR, yet TCRdb's version contains in-frame clones alone and is incomplete. The sample lists some 65,000 clones, around 75% seen once, with over 7.5% in the top ten. For this clone: What it binds is not known.

The sample consisted of peripheral blood mononuclear cells (PBMCs), taken before the second cycle of nivolumab. The chain uses TRBV5-1 and TRBJ2-7; 9 positions agree with TRBD1. The origin of this receptor is a human donor with classical Hodgkin lymphoma. CDR3 bases: TGCGCCAGCAGCTCATGGGACAGGGCTCGGGGGGACGAGCAGTACTTC. Translating it yields CASSSWDRARGDEQYF.